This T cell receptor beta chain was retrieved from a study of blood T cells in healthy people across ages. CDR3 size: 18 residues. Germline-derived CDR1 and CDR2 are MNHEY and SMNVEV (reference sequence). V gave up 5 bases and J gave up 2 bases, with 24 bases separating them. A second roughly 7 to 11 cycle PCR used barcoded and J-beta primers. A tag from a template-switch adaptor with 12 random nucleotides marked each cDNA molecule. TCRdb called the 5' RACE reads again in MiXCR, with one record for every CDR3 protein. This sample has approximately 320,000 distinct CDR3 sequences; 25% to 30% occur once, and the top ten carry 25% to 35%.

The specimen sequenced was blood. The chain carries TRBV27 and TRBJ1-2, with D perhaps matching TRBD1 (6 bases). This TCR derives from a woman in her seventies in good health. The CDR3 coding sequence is TGTGCCAGCAGTCCCTCCCTCAGGGGTTGGCGGAGCAACTATGGCTACACCTTC. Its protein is CASSPSLRGWRSNYGYTF.